A single T cell receptor (beta chain) is shown here with its context. A read error may produce the germline difference seen at one junction end. Germline V gene sequence: CDR1 DFQATT, CDR2 SNEGSKA (reference sequence). The CDR3 has 14 amino acids. The entry originates in a study of blood T cells in healthy people across ages. A sample-barcoded 5' primer and a J-beta primer mix were used in a second PCR of roughly 7 to 11 cycles. Every cDNA molecule carried a tag from a template-switch adaptor bearing 12 random nucleotides. TCRdb called the 5' RACE reads again in MiXCR, with one record for every CDR3 protein. The sample yields around 990,000 distinct CDR3 sequences, 35% to 45% seen once.

Sequenced sample: blood. This clonotype was obtained from a young man in good health. The genes are TRBV20-1 and TRBJ1-2, with unresolved D. The CDR3 region has the DNA TGCAGTGCTAGTCCCGGGGATATAAACTATGACTACACCTTC. The encoded protein is CSASPGDINYDYTF.